Following are 29 T cell receptor beta chains from one sample sequenced in a study of regulatory T cells in long-lasting Graves disease. Investigators prepared the TCR beta libraries by applying iRepertoire HTBI primers and Arm-PCR of CDR3 regions. TCRdb ran MiXCR on the multiplex PCR reads and lists one entry per CDR3 protein. Among 400,000 to 650,000 distinct CDR3 sequences listed, about 15% were seen once. Time point indicated: newly diagnosed GD, antithyroid drugs for less than 3 months. Scientists built the TCR library using RNA that was extracted from PBMCs. Another study also made use of these data, one on T cells in Graves' hyperthyroidism and ophthalmopathy.

Sequencing was performed on peripheral blood mononuclear cells (PBMCs), taken at new diagnosis, from a patient treated with antithyroid drugs. These receptor sequences come from a woman aged 35-60 years with Graves disease.

This clonotype was seen many times. This chain uses TRBV12-3 or TRBV12-4 with TRBJ1-4, with no clear D. The V and J ends lost 2 bases and 4 bases respectively, with 5 bases between them. This CDR3 spans 13 amino acids. CDR3 sequence: CASSLYINEKLFF. CDR3 in DNA: TGTGCCAGCAGTTTATATATTAATGAAAAACTGTTTTTT.

The chain employs TRBV6-4 and TRBJ1-6, with no clear D. V shed 4 bases and J shed 10 bases, with 14 bases lying between them. The CDR3 runs to 14 residues. Germline CDR1 MRHNA, CDR2 SNTAGT. CDR3 loop: CASSVAALQSPLHF. For the CDR3, the DNA is TGTGCCAGCAGTGTAGCTGCCCTGCAGTCACCCCTCCACTTT.

This clonotype was found many times. This chain joins TRBV12-3 or TRBV12-4 and TRBJ2-3; 9 bases match TRBD1. Losses at the gene ends were 8 bases for V and 5 bases for J; bases not matched to a gene: 8. This CDR3 spans 14 amino acids. The CDR3 coding sequence is TGTGCCAGCGGAAGACAGGGGGTGGAAGATACGCAGTATTTT. This codes for CASGRQGVEDTQYF.

Ten or more counts support this clonotype. The chain couples TRBV18 to TRBJ1-2, with D uncertain. The CDR3 contains 15 residues. In germline, CDR1 is KGHSH, CDR2 LQKENI. Between the trimmed V and J ends, which lost 0 bases and 6 bases, there was a span of 14 bases. DNA of the CDR3: TGTGCCAGCTCACCACCGAATAGGGAATTAAATGGCTACACCTTC. Its protein is CASSPPNRELNGYTF.

A few counts support this clonotype. The CDR3 DNA follows: TGTGCCAGCAGTGTTGGTTGGGCGGGGGGGGACAATGAGCAGTTCTTC. Protein: CASSVGWAGGDNEQFF. The chain carries TRBV6-1 and TRBJ2-1; 9 bases are shared with TRBD2. This CDR3 has 16 amino acids. CDR1 and CDR2 from the germline V gene are MNHNS and SASEGT. V lost 4 bases to trimming and J lost 5 bases; unmatched junction nucleotides: 9.

This clonotype was seen at least ten times. This chain's CDR3 is CAGGTSEYTQYF. In DNA form, the CDR3 reads TGTGCCGGCGGGACTAGCGAATATACGCAGTATTTT. The chain combines TRBV6-1 with TRBJ2-3; the match to TRBD2 covers 10 bases. The CDR3 consists of 12 residues. Germline V lookup: CDR1 MNHNS, CDR2 SASEGT. The ends lost 11 bases at V and 7 bases at J; junction bases unmatched: 6.

Concerning this clonotype itself: One base away lies a much larger clone, so this may be a sequencing read error. This chain links TRBV28 with TRBJ1-1; 7 bases are a match to TRBD1. J gave up 2 bases and V 6 bases, and 9 bases lay outside the gene matches. The CDR3 sequence is 15 residues long. Germline V gene data show CDR1 as MDHEN and CDR2 as SYDVKM. The CDR3 DNA is TGTGCCAGCAGCTCAGCGAGACAGGGTAACACTGAAGCTTTCTTT. Its translation: CASSSARQGNTEAFF.

V usage is TRBV6-1 and J usage is TRBJ1-1, with D tentatively TRBD1 (5 bases). This CDR3 has 13 amino acids. Trimming left V 6 bases short and J 3 bases short, with 11 bases between. The germline V gene has CDR1 MNHNS and CDR2 SASEGT. The DNA for the CDR3 is TGTGCCAGCAGCCATCGACAGTACACTGAAGCTTTCTTT. Amino acid sequence: CASSHRQYTEAFF.

This chain links TRBV27 with TRBJ1-6, with D maybe TRBD1 (5 bases). CDR3 length: 14 amino acids. V lost 3 bases and J lost 9, with 12 bases in between. Per the germline V gene, CDR1 is MNHEY and CDR2 is SMNVEV (reference sequence). The CDR3 DNA follows: TGTGCCAGCAGTTTGGACATGTTCGGTTCACCCCTCCACTTT. This translates into CASSLDMFGSPLHF.

V usage is TRBV12-3 or TRBV12-4 and J usage is TRBJ1-4; D gene ambiguous. The CDR3 consists of 13 residues. Trimming removed 3 bases from V and 8 bases from J, with 10 bases in between. Written as DNA, the CDR3 is TGTGCCAGCAGTTTCGGAGGGCCAGAAAAACTGTTTTTT. It translates to CASSFGGPEKLFF.

This clonotype was recorded many times. This sequence joins TRBV12-3 or TRBV12-4 and TRBJ1-2; D is unresolved. This CDR3 contains 13 residues. Trimming left V 3 bases short and J 8 bases short, with 13 bases between. The CDR3 region has the DNA TGTGCCAGCAGTTTCCCGCCCCGGACCGGCTACACCTTC. Encoded protein: CASSFPPRTGYTF.

The J gene is TRBJ1-4, the V gene TRBV19; D perhaps matches TRBD1 (6 bases). V was cut by 8 bases and J by 6 bases, with 13 bases left in between. Germline V lookup: CDR1 LNHDA, CDR2 SQIVND (reference sequence). The CDR3 runs 13 residues. The CDR3 DNA is TGTGCCAGTTCCGGACAGTACTATGAAAAACTGTTTTTT. This translates into CASSGQYYEKLFF.

This clonotype has a count of ten or more. The rearrangement uses TRBV5-1 and TRBJ2-7, with D uncertain. The V gene's germline CDR1 is SGHRS and CDR2 YFSETQ. This CDR3 has 13 amino acids. Trimming took off 2 bases at V and 5 bases at J, with 11 bases between the two ends. The chain's CDR3 is CASSFWQQNEQYF. Written as DNA, the CDR3 is TGCGCCAGCAGCTTCTGGCAGCAGAACGAGCAGTACTTC.

This clonotype occurred many times. The V and J genes are TRBV6-1 and TRBJ1-5, with D unclear. The CDR3 contains 13 residues. Germline loops: CDR1 MNHNS, CDR2 SASEGT. Trimming pared 7 bases from V and 0 bases from J, leaving 7 bases between. The CDR3: CASKVDSNQPQHF. In DNA form, the CDR3 reads TGTGCCAGCAAAGTTGATAGCAATCAGCCCCAGCATTTT.

The chain employs TRBV5-1 and TRBJ1-2, with 10 positions matching TRBD1. Germline V gene data show CDR1 as SGHRS and CDR2 as YFSETQ. This CDR3 is built from 14 residues. V lost 0 bases to trimming and J lost 7 bases; unmatched junction nucleotides: 3. The CDR3 DNA sequence: TGCGCCAGCAGCTTGGGACAGGGGGCGCTTGGCTACACCTTC. It specifies CASSLGQGALGYTF.

In this sample, this clonotype turned up a few times. The chain recombines TRBV7-9 with TRBJ2-5; 9 positions agree with TRBD2. Germline V gives CDR1 SEHNR, CDR2 FQNEAQ (reference sequence). V lost 2 bases to trimming and J lost 3 bases; unmatched junction nucleotides: 4. The CDR3 extends over 15 amino acids. The CDR3, as DNA: TGTGCCAGCAGCTTAAAACTAGCGGGCAAAGAGACCCAGTACTTC. This encodes CASSLKLAGKETQYF.

This sequence joins TRBV6-5 and TRBJ1-1; no clear D. Trimming removed 3 bases at V and 0 bases at J, with 8 bases between. The CDR3 is 14 amino acids. Germline V gene sequence: CDR1 MNHEY, CDR2 SVGAGI. Written as DNA, the CDR3 is TGTGCCAGCAGTTATATCGGTGTGAACACTGAAGCTTTCTTT. Protein: CASSYIGVNTEAFF.

V is TRBV29-1 and J is TRBJ1-2; D ambiguous. V was shortened by 0 bases and J by 7 bases, with 15 bases between the two germline ends. There are 14 residues in the CDR3. Germline V gene lookup returns CDR1 SQVTM and CDR2 ANQGSEA. The CDR3 DNA follows: TGCAGCGTTGAAGATGGCAGAGGCGGCTTTGGCTACACCTTC. This sequence encodes CSVEDGRGGFGYTF.

This clonotype was seen many times. An end of the junction differs from the germline gene, which may be a read error. The rearrangement joins TRBV5-1 to TRBJ1-5; D remains ambiguous. This CDR3 has 16 amino acids. CDR1 is SGHRS, CDR2 YFSETQ, per germline. For the CDR3, the DNA is TGTGCCAGCAGCTTGGCGGGCACCTATAGCAATCAGCCCCAGCATTTT. It codes for CASSLAGTYSNQPQHF.

The chain recombines TRBV9 with TRBJ2-1; the D call may be TRBD1 or TRBD2 (6 bases each). Germline values: CDR1 SGDLS, CDR2 YYNGEE. Trimming stripped 0 bases from V and 0 bases from J, with 10 bases between. The CDR3 length is 16 residues. This chain's CDR3 is CASSVGRDNSYNEQFF. CDR3 DNA sequence: TGTGCCAGCAGCGTAGGGAGGGACAACTCCTACAATGAGCAGTTCTTC.

This chain uses TRBV20-1 with TRBJ1-6; tentative D call: TRBD1 (6 bases). V was shortened by 6 bases and J by 6 bases, with 12 bases between the two germline ends. Germline V CDR1 and CDR2: DFQATT, SNEGSKA (reference sequence). This CDR3 has 13 amino acids. The CDR3 is CSASGQTNSPLHF. The CDR3, as DNA: TGCAGTGCCTCAGGACAGACTAATTCACCCCTCCACTTT.

This clonotype was picked up many times. The genes are TRBV12-3 or TRBV12-4 and TRBJ2-1; 14 bases agree with TRBD2. V shed 5 bases, J shed 4 bases, and the junction held 1 base outside the gene matches. The CDR3 runs 15 residues. The CDR3, as DNA: TGTGCCAGCAGTGGGACTAGCGGGGGTTACAATGAGCAGTTCTTC. Translated: CASSGTSGGYNEQFF.

The V call is TRBV5-1, the J call TRBJ2-6, with TRBD1 matching 9 bases. The CDR3 totals 17 residues. Germline assignment: CDR1 SGHRS and CDR2 YFSETQ. Germline trimming cut 4 bases from V and 1 base from J; bases unmatched to any gene: 6. In nucleotides, the CDR3 is TGCGCCAGCAGCAGGACAGGGGAAGGGTCTGGGGCCAACGTCCTGACTTTC. Encoded protein: CASSRTGEGSGANVLTF.

This clonotype was found a few times. The rearrangement links TRBV30 to TRBJ2-7; TRBD1 might be the D (6 bases). The CDR3 loop spans 12 amino acids. V shed 3 bases and J shed 5 bases, with 11 bases lying between them. Germline V gene sequence: CDR1 GTSNPN, CDR2 SVGIG (reference sequence). In nucleotides, the CDR3 is TGTGCCTGGAGAGGGGGTACGGACGAGCAGTACTTC. Its protein product is CAWRGGTDEQYF.

This clonotype was seen ten or more times. This chain joins TRBV5-1 and TRBJ2-1; D may be TRBD1 or TRBD2 (5 bases each). The germline V and J ends were trimmed by 0 bases and 10 bases, with 14 bases remaining between them. This CDR3 contains 14 residues. The V gene's germline CDR1 is SGHRS and CDR2 YFSETQ. CDR3 protein: CASSLVQVGTEQFF. The CDR3, as DNA: TGCGCCAGCAGCTTGGTCCAAGTTGGGACCGAGCAGTTCTTC.

This clonotype was seen ten or more times. The chain carries TRBV11-2 and TRBJ2-3, with 10 bases lining up with TRBD2. The germline V gene has CDR1 SGHAT and CDR2 FQNNGV. After removal of 5 bases from V and 3 bases from J, the junction contained 5 bases not matched to a gene. The CDR3 totals 15 residues. The CDR3 spells CASSTGLARTDTQYF. CDR3 in DNA: TGTGCCAGCAGCACGGGACTAGCGCGGACAGATACGCAGTATTTT.

Worth noting for this clonotype: One end of the junction varies from germline; a read error may be responsible. The gene calls are TRBV7-2 and TRBJ2-3; 12 bases agree with TRBD1. CDR1 and CDR2 (germline): SGHTA, FQGNSA. CDR3 length: 16 amino acids. The CDR3 coding sequence is TGCGCCAGCAGCCAAGTCGGGACAGGGGGCAGGGATACGCAGTATTTT. Protein sequence: CASSQVGTGGRDTQYF.

This sequence joins TRBV10-3 and TRBJ2-1, with TRBD2 matching 8 bases. The CDR3 extends over 14 amino acids. CDR1 is ENHRY and CDR2 is SYGVKD in the germline V gene. V shed 7 bases and J 6 bases; nucleotides not matched to a gene: 8. CDR3 nucleotides: TGTGCCATCACTTCCAGCGGGGGCCTCAATGAGCAGTTCTTC. Its protein is CAITSSGGLNEQFF.

Of note for this clonotype: Given a much more abundant clone one base away, this may be a read error. The J gene is TRBJ2-1, the V gene TRBV5-1, with 10 nucleotides matching TRBD2. This CDR3 is 14 amino acids long. Germline V gene data show CDR1 as SGHRS and CDR2 as YFSETQ. Trimming took 1 base from V and 9 from J; bases not matched to a gene: 4. CDR3 DNA sequence: TGCGCCAGCAGCTTGACTAGCGGGGAGACTGAGCAGTTCTTC. This gives the protein CASSLTSGETEQFF.